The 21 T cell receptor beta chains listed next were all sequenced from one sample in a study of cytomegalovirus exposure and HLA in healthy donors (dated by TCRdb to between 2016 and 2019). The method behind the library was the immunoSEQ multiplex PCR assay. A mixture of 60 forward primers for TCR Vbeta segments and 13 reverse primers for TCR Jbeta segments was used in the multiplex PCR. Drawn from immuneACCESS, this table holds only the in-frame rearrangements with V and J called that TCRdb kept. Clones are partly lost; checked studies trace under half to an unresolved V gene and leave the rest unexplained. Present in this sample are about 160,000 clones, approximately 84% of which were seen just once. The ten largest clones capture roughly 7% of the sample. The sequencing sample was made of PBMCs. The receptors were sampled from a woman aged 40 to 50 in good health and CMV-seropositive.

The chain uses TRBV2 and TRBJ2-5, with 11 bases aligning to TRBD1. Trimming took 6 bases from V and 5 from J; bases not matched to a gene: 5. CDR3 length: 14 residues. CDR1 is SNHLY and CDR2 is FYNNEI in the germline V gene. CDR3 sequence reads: CASRDRGLRETQYF. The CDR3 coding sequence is TGTGCCAGCAGGGACAGGGGGCTGAGGGAGACCCAGTACTTC.

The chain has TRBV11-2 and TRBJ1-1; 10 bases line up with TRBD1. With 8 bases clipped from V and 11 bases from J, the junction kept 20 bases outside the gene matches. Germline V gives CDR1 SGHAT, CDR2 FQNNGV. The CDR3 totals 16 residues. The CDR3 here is CASRTPGTGVSVEAFF. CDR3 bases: TGTGCCAGCCGAACACCCGGGACAGGGGTCTCGGTCGAGGCTTTCTTT.

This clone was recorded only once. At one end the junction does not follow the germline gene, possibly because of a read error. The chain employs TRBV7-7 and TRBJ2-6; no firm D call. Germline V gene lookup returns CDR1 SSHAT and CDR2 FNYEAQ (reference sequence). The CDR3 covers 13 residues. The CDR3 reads CASSASGANVLTF. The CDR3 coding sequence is TGTGCTAGCAGCGCGTCTGGGGCCAACGTCCTGACTTTC. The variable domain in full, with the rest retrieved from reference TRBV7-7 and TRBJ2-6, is GAGVSQSPRYKVTKRGQDVTLRCDPISSHATLYWYQQALGQGPEFLTYFNYEAQPDKSGLPSDRFSAERPEGSISTLTIQRTEQRDSAMYRCASSASGANVLTFGAGSRLTVL.

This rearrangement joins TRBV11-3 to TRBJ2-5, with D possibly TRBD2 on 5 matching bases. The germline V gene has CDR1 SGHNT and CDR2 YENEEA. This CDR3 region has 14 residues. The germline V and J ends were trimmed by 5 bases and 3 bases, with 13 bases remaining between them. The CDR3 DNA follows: TGTGCCAGCAGCCCCAATGCCGGGGAAGAGACCCAGTACTTC. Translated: CASSPNAGEETQYF.

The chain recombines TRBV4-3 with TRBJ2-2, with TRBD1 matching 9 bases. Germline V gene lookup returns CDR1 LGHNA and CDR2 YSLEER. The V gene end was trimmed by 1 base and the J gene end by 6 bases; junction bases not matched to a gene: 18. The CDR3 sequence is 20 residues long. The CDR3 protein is CASSQARVGTGKVGAGELFF. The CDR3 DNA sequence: TGCGCCAGCAGCCAAGCGCGGGTCGGGACAGGGAAGGTGGGGGCCGGGGAGCTGTTTTTT.

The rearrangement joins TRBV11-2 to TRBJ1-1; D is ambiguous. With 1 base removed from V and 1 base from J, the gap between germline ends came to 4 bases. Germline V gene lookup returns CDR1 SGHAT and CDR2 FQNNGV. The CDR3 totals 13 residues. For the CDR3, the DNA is TGTGCCAGCAGCTTAGCTCCGAACACTGAAGCTTTCTTT. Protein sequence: CASSLAPNTEAFF.

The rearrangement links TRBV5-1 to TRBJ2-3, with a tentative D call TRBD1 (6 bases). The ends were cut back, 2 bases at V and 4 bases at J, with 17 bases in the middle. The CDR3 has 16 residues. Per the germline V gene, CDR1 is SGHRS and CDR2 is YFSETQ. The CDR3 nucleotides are TGCGCCAGCAGCTTCTCAGGGGAGACTACCGCAGATACGCAGTATTTT. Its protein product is CASSFSGETTADTQYF.

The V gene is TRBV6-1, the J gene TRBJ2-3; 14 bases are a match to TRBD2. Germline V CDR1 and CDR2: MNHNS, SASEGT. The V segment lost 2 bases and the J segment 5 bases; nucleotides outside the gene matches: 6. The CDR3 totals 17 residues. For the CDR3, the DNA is TGTGCCAGCAGTGAAATGGGGACTAGCGGGGGACGAGATACGCAGTATTTT. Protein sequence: CASSEMGTSGGRDTQYF.

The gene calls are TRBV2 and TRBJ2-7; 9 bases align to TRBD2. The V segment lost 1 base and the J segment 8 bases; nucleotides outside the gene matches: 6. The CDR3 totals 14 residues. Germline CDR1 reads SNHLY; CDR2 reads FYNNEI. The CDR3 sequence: CASSEVVSGGKQYF. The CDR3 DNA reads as TGTGCCAGCAGTGAAGTGGTTAGCGGGGGTAAGCAGTACTTC.

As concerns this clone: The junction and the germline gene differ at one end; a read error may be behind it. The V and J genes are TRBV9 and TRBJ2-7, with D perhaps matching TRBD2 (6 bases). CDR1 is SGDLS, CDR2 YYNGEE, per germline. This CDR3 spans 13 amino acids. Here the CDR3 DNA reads TGTGCCAGCAGCGTAGATTCATGGGGGGAGATCAACTTC. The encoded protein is CASSVDSWGEINF.

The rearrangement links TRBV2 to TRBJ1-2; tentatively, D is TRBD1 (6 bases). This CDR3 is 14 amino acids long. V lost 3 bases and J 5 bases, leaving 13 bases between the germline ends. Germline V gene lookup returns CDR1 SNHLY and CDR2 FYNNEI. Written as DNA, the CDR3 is TGTGCCAGCAGTGACGATCGGACAGTTTATGGCTACACCTTC. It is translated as CASSDDRTVYGYTF.

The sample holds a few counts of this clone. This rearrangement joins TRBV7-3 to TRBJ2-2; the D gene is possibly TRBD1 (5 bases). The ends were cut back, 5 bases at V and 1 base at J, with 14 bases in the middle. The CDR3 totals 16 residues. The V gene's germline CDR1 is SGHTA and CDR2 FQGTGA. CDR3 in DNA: TGTGCCAGCAGCACAAGCAGGGCCGAGAACACCGGGGAGCTGTTTTTT. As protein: CASSTSRAENTGELFF.

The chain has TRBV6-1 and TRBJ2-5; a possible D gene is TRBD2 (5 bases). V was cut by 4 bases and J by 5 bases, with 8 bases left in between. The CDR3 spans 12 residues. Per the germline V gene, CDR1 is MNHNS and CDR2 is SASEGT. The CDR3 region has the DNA TGTGCCAGCAGTGTTAAGCGGGAGACCCAGTACTTC. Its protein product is CASSVKRETQYF.

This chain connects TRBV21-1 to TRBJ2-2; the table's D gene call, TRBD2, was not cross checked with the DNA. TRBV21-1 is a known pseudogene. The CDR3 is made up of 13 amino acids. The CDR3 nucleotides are TGTGCCAGCAGCGCGGGGAACACCGGGGAGCTGTTTTTT. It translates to CASSAGNTGELFF.

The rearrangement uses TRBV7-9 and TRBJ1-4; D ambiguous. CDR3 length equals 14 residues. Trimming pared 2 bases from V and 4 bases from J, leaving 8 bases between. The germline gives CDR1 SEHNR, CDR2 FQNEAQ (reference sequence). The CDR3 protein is CASSLTGSNEKLFF. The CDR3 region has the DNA TGTGCCAGCAGCTTAACGGGTAGTAATGAAAAACTGTTTTTT.

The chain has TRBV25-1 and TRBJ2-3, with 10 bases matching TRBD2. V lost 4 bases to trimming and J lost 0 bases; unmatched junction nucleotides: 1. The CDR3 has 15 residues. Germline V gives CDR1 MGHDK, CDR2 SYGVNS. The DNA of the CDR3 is TGTGCCAGCAGTGCACTAGCGGGGAGCACAGATACGCAGTATTTT. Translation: CASSALAGSTDTQYF.

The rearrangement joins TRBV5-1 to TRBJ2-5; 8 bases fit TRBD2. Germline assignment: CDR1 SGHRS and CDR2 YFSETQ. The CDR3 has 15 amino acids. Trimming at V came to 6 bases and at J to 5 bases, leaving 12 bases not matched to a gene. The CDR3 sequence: CASTRDGGALETQYF. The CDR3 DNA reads TGCGCCAGCACCCGGGACGGGGGGGCCCTCGAGACCCAGTACTTC.

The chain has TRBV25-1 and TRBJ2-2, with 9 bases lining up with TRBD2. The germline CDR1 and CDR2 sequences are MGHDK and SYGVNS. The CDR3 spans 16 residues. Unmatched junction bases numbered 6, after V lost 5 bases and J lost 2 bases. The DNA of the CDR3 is TGTGCCAGCAGTCAAGGGCGGGGGGGCAACACCGGGGAGCTGTTTTTT. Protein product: CASSQGRGGNTGELFF.

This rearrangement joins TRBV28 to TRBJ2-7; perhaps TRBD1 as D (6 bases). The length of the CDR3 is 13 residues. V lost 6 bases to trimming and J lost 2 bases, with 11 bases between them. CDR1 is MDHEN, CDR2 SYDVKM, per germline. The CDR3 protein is CASRTSGAYEQYF. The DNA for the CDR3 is TGTGCCAGCAGAACCTCAGGGGCCTACGAGCAGTACTTC.

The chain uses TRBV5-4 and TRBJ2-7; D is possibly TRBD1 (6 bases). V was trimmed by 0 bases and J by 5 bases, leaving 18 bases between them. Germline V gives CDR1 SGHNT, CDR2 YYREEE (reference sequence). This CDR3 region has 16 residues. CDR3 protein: CASSLGPGQGPNEQYF. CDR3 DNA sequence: TGTGCCAGCAGCTTGGGCCCGGGGCAGGGGCCCAACGAGCAGTACTTC.

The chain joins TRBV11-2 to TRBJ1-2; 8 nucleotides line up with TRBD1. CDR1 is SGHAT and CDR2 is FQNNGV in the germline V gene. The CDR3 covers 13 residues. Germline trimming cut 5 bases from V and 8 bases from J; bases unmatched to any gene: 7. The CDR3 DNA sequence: TGTGCCAGCAGCCCGGACAGGGCCTACGGCTACACCTTC. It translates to CASSPDRAYGYTF.